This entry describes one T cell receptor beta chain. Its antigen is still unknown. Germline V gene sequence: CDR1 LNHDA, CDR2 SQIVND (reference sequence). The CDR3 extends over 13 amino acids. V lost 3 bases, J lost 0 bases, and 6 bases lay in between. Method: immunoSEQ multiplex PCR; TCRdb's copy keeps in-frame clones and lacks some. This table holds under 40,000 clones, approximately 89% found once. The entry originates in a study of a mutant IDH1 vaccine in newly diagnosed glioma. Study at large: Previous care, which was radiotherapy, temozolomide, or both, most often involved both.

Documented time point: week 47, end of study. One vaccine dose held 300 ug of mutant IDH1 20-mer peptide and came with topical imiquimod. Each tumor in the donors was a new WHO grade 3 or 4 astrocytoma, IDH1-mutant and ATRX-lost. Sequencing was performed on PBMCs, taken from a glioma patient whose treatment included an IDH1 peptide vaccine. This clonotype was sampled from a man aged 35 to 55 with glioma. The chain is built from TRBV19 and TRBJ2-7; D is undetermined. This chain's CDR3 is CASSMSISYEQYF. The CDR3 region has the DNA TGTGCCAGTAGTATGTCGATCTCCTACGAGCAGTACTTC.